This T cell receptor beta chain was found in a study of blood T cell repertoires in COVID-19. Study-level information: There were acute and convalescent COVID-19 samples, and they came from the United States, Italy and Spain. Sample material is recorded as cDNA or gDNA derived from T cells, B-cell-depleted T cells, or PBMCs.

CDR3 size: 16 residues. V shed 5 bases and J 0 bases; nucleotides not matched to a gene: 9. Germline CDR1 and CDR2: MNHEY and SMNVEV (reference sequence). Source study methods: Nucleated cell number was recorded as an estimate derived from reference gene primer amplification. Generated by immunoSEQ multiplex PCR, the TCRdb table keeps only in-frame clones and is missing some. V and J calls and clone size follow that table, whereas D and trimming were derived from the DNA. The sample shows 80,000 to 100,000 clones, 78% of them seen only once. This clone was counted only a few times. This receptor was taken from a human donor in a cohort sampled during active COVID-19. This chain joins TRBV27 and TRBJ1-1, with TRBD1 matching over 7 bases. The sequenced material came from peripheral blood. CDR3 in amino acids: CASSPLTGAMNTEAFF. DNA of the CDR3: TGTGCCAGCAGTCCCTTAACAGGGGCCATGAACACTGAAGCTTTCTTT.